These 22 T cell receptor beta chains originate from one sample sequenced in a study of T cell responses to AZD1222 COVID-19 vaccine. Method: immunoSEQ multiplex PCR; TCRdb's copy keeps in-frame clones and lacks some. This sample has tens of thousands of clones, with 65% to 85% found just once. The sample in question was peripheral blood, obtained 28 days after the second AZD1222 dose. These receptors came from an adult who received the AZD1222 COVID-19 vaccine.

The chain uses TRBV2 and TRBJ2-3, with D uncertain. In germline, CDR1 is SNHLY, CDR2 FYNNEI. Trimming left V 6 bases short and J 6 bases short, with 25 bases between. The CDR3 sequence is 17 residues long. The CDR3 spells CASRGGVPARGRDTQYF. The CDR3 nucleotides read TGTGCCAGCAGAGGTGGGGTCCCCGCGCGCGGCCGCGATACGCAGTATTTT. The full variable domain, its missing parts supplied by reference TRBV2 and TRBJ2-3, is EPEVTQTPSHQVTQMGQEVILRCVPISNHLYFYWYRQILGQKVEFLVSFYNNEISEKSEIFDDQFSVERPDGSNFTLKIRSTKLEDSAMYFCASRGGVPARGRDTQYFGPGTRLTVL.

The chain carries TRBV12-3 or TRBV12-4 and TRBJ1-1, with D unresolved. The CDR3 totals 13 residues. The ends were cut back, 7 bases at V and 0 bases at J, with 9 bases in the middle. The CDR3 sequence is CASKGLMNTEAFF. The DNA for the CDR3 is TGTGCCAGCAAAGGACTGATGAACACTGAAGCTTTCTTT.

This chain connects TRBV5-1 to TRBJ1-1; tentative D call: TRBD1 (6 bases). V was trimmed by 5 bases and J by 1 base, leaving 9 bases between them. CDR3 length equals 13 residues. Germline V lookup: CDR1 SGHRS, CDR2 YFSETQ. The CDR3 sequence is CASSQGQNTEAFF. DNA for the CDR3: TGCGCCAGCAGTCAGGGGCAGAACACTGAAGCTTTCTTT.

CDR3 residues: CASSLGWTGSDTQYF. For the CDR3, the DNA is TGTGCCAGCAGCTTAGGTTGGACAGGGTCCGATACGCAGTATTTT. The V and J genes are TRBV11-2 and TRBJ2-3; TRBD1 agrees at 8 bases. This CDR3 contains 15 residues. Germline CDR1 and CDR2: SGHAT and FQNNGV. V lost 1 base, J lost 6 bases, and 6 bases stayed unmatched.

The chain uses TRBV11-3 and TRBJ2-1; 7 positions match TRBD1. In germline, CDR1 is SGHNT, CDR2 YENEEA. This CDR3 is 15 amino acids long. V shed 5 bases, J shed 7 bases, and the junction held 11 bases outside the gene matches. The CDR3 loop reads CASSTTGSTGNEQFF. CDR3 nucleotides: TGTGCCAGCAGCACGACAGGGTCCACAGGGAATGAGCAGTTCTTC.

In its sample, this clone was seen a few times. This chain connects TRBV9 to TRBJ1-1; D is unclear. There are 14 residues in the CDR3. The germline V gene has CDR1 SGDLS and CDR2 YYNGEE. V dropped 2 bases and J dropped 0 bases, with 8 bases sitting between them. DNA for the CDR3: TGTGCCAGCAGCGTTGGACCATTGAACACTGAAGCTTTCTTT. This translates into CASSVGPLNTEAFF.

The V and J genes are TRBV19 and TRBJ2-7; no clear D. The CDR3 runs to 12 residues. Looked up from germline, CDR1 is LNHDA and CDR2 is SQIVND (reference sequence). Trimming removed 0 bases at V and 6 bases at J, with 6 bases between. The CDR3 DNA sequence: TGTGCCAGTAGTATAGAGCCGTTCGAGCAGTACTTC. Its protein product is CASSIEPFEQYF.

This clone was seen only a few times. The J gene is TRBJ1-5, the V gene TRBV30, with D uncertain. This CDR3 has 16 amino acids. CDR1 GTSNPN and CDR2 SVGIG come from the germline V gene (reference sequence). Trimming shortened V by 0 bases and J by 0 bases, and 12 bases separated the two germline ends. CDR3 residues: CAWSVRTGTSNQPQHF. The CDR3 DNA follows: TGTGCCTGGAGTGTACGAACCGGAACTAGCAATCAGCCCCAGCATTTT.

This clone was seen a few times. J is TRBJ1-2 and V is TRBV29-1; TRBD1 is a possible D gene (5 bases). The ends were cut back, 7 bases at V and 8 bases at J, with 14 bases in the middle. Germline V gives CDR1 SQVTM, CDR2 ANQGSEA. The CDR3 extends over 11 amino acids. The chain's CDR3 is CSGAREGGYTF. CDR3 sequence (DNA): TGCAGCGGCGCCCGGGAGGGGGGCTACACCTTC. Filled out from reference TRBV29-1 and TRBJ1-2, the complete variable domain reads SAVISQKPSRDICQRGTSLTIQCQVDSQVTMMFWYRQQPGQSLTLIATANQGSEATYESGFVIDKFPISRPNLTFSTLTVSNMSPEDSSIYLCSGAREGGYTFGSGTRLTVV.

The V gene is TRBV9, the J gene TRBJ1-5; no reliable D call. In germline, CDR1 is SGDLS, CDR2 YYNGEE. Trimming took 0 bases from V and 2 from J, leaving 9 bases between them. The length of the CDR3 is 15 residues. This chain's CDR3 is CASSVGIWGNQPQHF. CDR3 sequence (DNA): TGTGCCAGCAGCGTAGGAATTTGGGGCAATCAGCCCCAGCATTTT. The full variable domain, with the rest looked up from reference TRBV9 and TRBJ1-5, is DSGVTQTPKHLITATGQRVTLRCSPRSGDLSVYWYQQSLDQGLQFLIQYYNGEERAKGNILERFSAQQFPDLHSELNLSSLELGDSALYFCASSVGIWGNQPQHFGDGTRLSIL.

Only one count was recorded for this clone. V and J are TRBV6-5 and TRBJ1-1; D remains ambiguous. Germline V gene sequence: CDR1 MNHEY, CDR2 SVGAGI. The CDR3 covers 11 residues. V dropped 9 bases and J dropped 6 bases, with 11 bases sitting between them. CDR3 sequence (DNA): TGTGCCAGTATCCGGCAGGCTGAAGCTTTCTTT. It yields the protein CASIRQAEAFF.

The rearrangement uses TRBV11-2 and TRBJ2-5; weak D call: TRBD2 (6 bases). The length of the CDR3 is 13 residues. Trimming stripped 5 bases from V and 3 bases from J, with 10 bases between. CDR1 is SGHAT, CDR2 FQNNGV, per germline. In DNA, the CDR3 is TGTGCCAGCAGCCAGCGGACTAAAGAGACCCAGTACTTC. Protein: CASSQRTKETQYF.

This chain joins TRBV29-1 and TRBJ1-2; TRBD1 might be the D (6 bases). The CDR3 spans 11 residues. Germline CDR1 and CDR2: SQVTM and ANQGSEA. Trimming shortened V by 7 bases and J by 8 bases, and 14 bases separated the two germline ends. DNA for the CDR3: TGCAGCGGACTCGGACAGACCGGCTACACCTTC. Its protein product is CSGLGQTGYTF.

The chain employs TRBV12-3 or TRBV12-4 and TRBJ2-1; D unclear. The CDR3 is 11 residues long. V gave up 6 bases and J gave up 7 bases, with 7 bases separating them. The CDR3 is CASRNSNEQFF. DNA of the CDR3: TGTGCCAGCAGGAATTCAAATGAGCAGTTCTTC.

Here the CDR3 DNA reads TGTGCCAGCAGTTTATTTGGGGGAGCTTCCTACGAGCAGTACTTC. It encodes CASSLFGGASYEQYF. V usage is TRBV28 and J usage is TRBJ2-7, with D perhaps being TRBD1 or TRBD2 (5 bases each). The CDR3 is 15 residues long. V lost 1 base and J 1 base, leaving 11 bases between the germline ends. From germline, CDR1 is MDHEN and CDR2 SYDVKM. Looking up the rest from reference TRBV28 and TRBJ2-7 gives the full variable domain: DVKVTQSSRYLVKRTGEKVFLECVQDMDHENMFWYRQDPGLGLRLIYFSYDVKMKEKGDIPEGYSVSREKKERFSLILESASTNQTSMYLCASSLFGGASYEQYFGPGTRLTVT.

The chain has TRBV13 and TRBJ1-3; 8 bases fit TRBD1. With 3 bases clipped from V and 3 bases from J, the junction kept 7 bases outside the gene matches. Germline loops: CDR1 PRHDT, CDR2 FYEKMQ (reference sequence). This CDR3 contains 16 residues. The CDR3 reads CASSFPTGEGGNTIYF. DNA of the CDR3: TGTGCCAGCAGCTTCCCGACAGGGGAGGGTGGAAACACCATATATTTT.

The rearrangement uses TRBV30 and TRBJ1-2; D gene ambiguous. The CDR3 has 14 residues. V lost 0 bases and J lost 1, with 9 bases in between. Germline-derived CDR1 and CDR2 are GTSNPN and SVGIG (reference sequence). The CDR3 region has the DNA TGTGCCTGGAGTGTTAATCCCCTTAACTATGGCTACACCTTC. Protein sequence: CAWSVNPLNYGYTF.

V is TRBV5-1 and J is TRBJ2-1, with 10 bases identical to TRBD2. J gave up 7 bases and V 1 base, and 8 bases lay outside the gene matches. The germline CDR1 and CDR2 sequences are SGHRS and YFSETQ. The CDR3 contains 16 residues. Here the CDR3 DNA reads TGCGCCAGCAGCTTGTCGATAGCGGGGGGCGCGAATGAGCAGTTCTTC. Translating it yields CASSLSIAGGANEQFF.

The chain recombines TRBV24-1 with TRBJ1-5; weak D call: TRBD1 (5 bases). CDR1 is KGHDR and CDR2 is SFDVKD in the germline V gene. Trimming cost V 5 bases and J 3 bases, with 10 bases left between them. CDR3 length: 14 amino acids. The CDR3 is CATSVDGTNQPQHF. DNA for the CDR3: TGTGCCACCAGTGTTGACGGGACCAATCAGCCCCAGCATTTT.

The chain is built from TRBV19 and TRBJ1-3, with no clear D. The CDR3 is made up of 15 amino acids. With 3 bases removed from V and 0 bases from J, the gap between germline ends came to 9 bases. Looked up from germline, CDR1 is LNHDA and CDR2 is SQIVND (reference sequence). CDR3 nucleotides: TGTGCCAGTAGTATCAAGAAGAGCTCTGGAAACACCATATATTTT. Its protein product is CASSIKKSSGNTIYF.

This clone was found once. V is TRBV28 and J is TRBJ1-2; D unresolved. CDR3 length: 14 amino acids. The V and J ends lost 6 bases and 4 bases respectively, with 15 bases between them. Germline V gives CDR1 MDHEN, CDR2 SYDVKM. Here the CDR3 DNA reads TGTGCCAGCAGGGCGGGGTCGGTGGGCTATGGCTACACCTTC. It encodes CASRAGSVGYGYTF.

The chain's CDR3 is CASSRQNYGYTF. CDR3 nucleotides: TGTGCCAGCAGTAGGCAGAACTATGGCTACACCTTC. The V call is TRBV25-1, the J call TRBJ1-2; D is undetermined. The V end was cut by 5 bases, the J end by 2 bases, with 6 bases between. The CDR3 contains 12 residues. Germline V gene sequence: CDR1 MGHDK, CDR2 SYGVNS.